This is a list of T cell receptor beta chains from one sample in a study of blood T cell repertoires in COVID-19. Libraries were prepared by immunoSEQ multiplex PCR; TCRdb keeps only in-frame clonotypes and omits some of them. This table holds some 170,000 clones, 84% found once. The sample consisted of PBMCs or T cells enriched from blood (not recorded which). Receptors were obtained from a man in his fifties who had recovered from COVID-19. CDR3s include the opening cysteine and the closing phenylalanine or tryptophan. D genes are given only for firm matches. Some rows mark clone size as missing; the rest say once, few, many or name a class of expanded clone.

J gene: TRBJ2-3; clone size: .; V gene: TRBV19; D gene: .; CDR3 protein: CASSINRGDTQYF; CDR3 DNA: TGTGCCAGTAGTATAAATCGGGGAGATACGCAGTATTTT
J gene: TRBJ1-1; clone size: once; V gene: TRBV5-6; D gene: .; CDR3 protein: CASSLPGHMNTEAFF; CDR3 DNA: TGTGCCAGCAGCTTGCCGGGACACATGAACACTGAAGCTTTCTTT
J gene: TRBJ2-1; clone size: few; V gene: TRBV5-4; D gene: .; CDR3 protein: CASSLALEATTDNEQFF; CDR3 DNA: TGTGCCAGCAGCTTGGCGTTGGAAGCGACCACGGACAATGAGCAGTTCTTC
J gene: TRBJ1-4; clone size: .; V gene: TRBV5-1; D gene: .; CDR3 protein: CASSQHWGQRKEKLFF; CDR3 DNA: TGCGCCAGCAGCCAGCACTGGGGGCAGCGGAAGGAAAAACTGTTTTTT
J gene: TRBJ1-5; clone size: .; V gene: TRBV5-6; D gene: .; CDR3 protein: CASSFWELNQPQHF; CDR3 DNA: TGTGCCAGCAGCTTTTGGGAGCTCAATCAGCCCCAGCATTTT
J gene: TRBJ1-1; clone size: .; V gene: TRBV6-5; D gene: .; CDR3 protein: CASRRIAEAFF; CDR3 DNA: TGTGCCAGCAGGAGGATAGCTGAAGCTTTCTTT
J gene: TRBJ1-2; clone size: .; V gene: TRBV7-8; D gene: TRBD1; CDR3 protein: CASSLAGTGMDLYGYTF; CDR3 DNA: TGTGCCAGCAGCTTAGCGGGGACAGGGATGGATTTATATGGCTACACCTTC
J gene: TRBJ1-3; clone size: .; V gene: TRBV11-2; D gene: TRBD1; CDR3 protein: CASSLDREDTIYF; CDR3 DNA: TGTGCCAGCAGCTTGGACAGGGAGGACACCATATATTTT
J gene: TRBJ1-4; clone size: .; V gene: TRBV6-8; D gene: .; CDR3 protein: CASSSDGIREKLFF; CDR3 DNA: TGTGCCAGCAGTTCAGACGGTATCAGGGAAAAACTGTTTTTT
J gene: TRBJ1-3; clone size: .; V gene: TRBV9; D gene: .; CDR3 protein: CASSVGGTSGNTIYF; CDR3 DNA: TGTGCCAGCAGCGTGGGCGGGACCTCTGGAAACACCATATATTTT
J gene: TRBJ1-5; clone size: .; V gene: TRBV28; D gene: .; CDR3 protein: CASSLFPGKSNQPQHF; CDR3 DNA: TGTGCCAGCAGTTTATTTCCGGGGAAAAGCAATCAGCCCCAGCATTTT
J gene: TRBJ1-3; clone size: .; V gene: TRBV4-1; D gene: .; CDR3 protein: CASSQRGTGNTIYF; CDR3 DNA: TGCGCCAGCAGCCAGCGGGGCACGGGAAACACCATATATTTT
J gene: TRBJ1-3; clone size: .; V gene: TRBV11-2; D gene: .; CDR3 protein: CASSSQVQGTIYF; CDR3 DNA: TGTGCCAGCAGCTCCCAAGTTCAGGGCACCATATATTTT
J gene: TRBJ2-3; clone size: .; V gene: TRBV5-1; D gene: TRBD1; CDR3 protein: CASSLVGRGPDTQYF; CDR3 DNA: TGCGCCAGCAGCTTGGTGGGCAGGGGGCCGGATACGCAGTATTTT
J gene: TRBJ2-3; clone size: .; V gene: TRBV12-5; D gene: TRBD2; CDR3 protein: CASGLVLAGGASTDTQYF; CDR3 DNA: TGTGCTAGTGGTTTGGTACTGGCGGGGGGGGCTAGCACAGATACGCAGTATTTT
J gene: TRBJ2-7; clone size: .; V gene: TRBV6-1; D gene: .; CDR3 protein: CASSEFGNYEQYF; CDR3 DNA: TGTGCCAGCAGTGAATTCGGGAACTACGAGCAGTACTTC